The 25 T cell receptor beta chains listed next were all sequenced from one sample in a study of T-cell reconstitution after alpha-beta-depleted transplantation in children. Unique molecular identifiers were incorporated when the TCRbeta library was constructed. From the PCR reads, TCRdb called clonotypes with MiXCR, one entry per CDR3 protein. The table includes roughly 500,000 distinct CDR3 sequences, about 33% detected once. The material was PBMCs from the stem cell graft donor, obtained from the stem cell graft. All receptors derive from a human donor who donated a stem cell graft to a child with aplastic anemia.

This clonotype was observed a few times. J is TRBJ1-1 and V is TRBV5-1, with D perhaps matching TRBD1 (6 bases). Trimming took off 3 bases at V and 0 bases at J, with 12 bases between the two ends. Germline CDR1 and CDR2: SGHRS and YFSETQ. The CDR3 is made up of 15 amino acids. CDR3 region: CASSSLTGMNTEAFF. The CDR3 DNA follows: TGCGCCAGCAGCTCCTTGACAGGTATGAACACTGAAGCTTTCTTT.

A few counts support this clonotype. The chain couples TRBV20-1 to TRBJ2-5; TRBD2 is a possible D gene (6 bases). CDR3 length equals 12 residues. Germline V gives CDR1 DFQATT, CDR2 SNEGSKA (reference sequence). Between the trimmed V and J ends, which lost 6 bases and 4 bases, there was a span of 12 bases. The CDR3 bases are TGCAGTGCCAGGGACTCCACAGAGACCCAGTACTTC. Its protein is CSARDSTETQYF.

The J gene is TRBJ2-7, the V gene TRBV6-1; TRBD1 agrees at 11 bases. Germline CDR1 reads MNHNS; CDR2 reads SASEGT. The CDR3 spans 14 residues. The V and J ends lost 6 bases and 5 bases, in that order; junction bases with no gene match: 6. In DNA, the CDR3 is TGTGCCAGCAGCCCCGGACAGGGGGCCGACGAGCAGTACTTC. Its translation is CASSPGQGADEQYF.

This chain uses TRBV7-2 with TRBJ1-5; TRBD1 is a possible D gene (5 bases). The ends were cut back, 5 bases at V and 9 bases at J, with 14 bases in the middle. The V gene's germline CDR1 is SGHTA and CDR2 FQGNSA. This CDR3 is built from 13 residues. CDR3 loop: CASSLDSPRPQHF. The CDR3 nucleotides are TGTGCCAGCAGCCTCGACAGCCCGAGGCCCCAGCATTTT.

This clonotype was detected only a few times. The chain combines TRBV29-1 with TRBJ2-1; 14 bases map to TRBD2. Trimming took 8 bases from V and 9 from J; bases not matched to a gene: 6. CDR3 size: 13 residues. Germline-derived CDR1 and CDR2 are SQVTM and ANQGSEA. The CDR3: CSSRLAGGVEQFF. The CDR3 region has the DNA TGCAGCTCCAGACTAGCGGGAGGGGTTGAGCAGTTCTTC.

Here the CDR3 reads CASSLKGQPSDTIYF. Here the CDR3 DNA reads TGTGCCAGCAGCTTAAAGGGACAGCCCTCGGACACCATATATTTT. The chain couples TRBV7-6 to TRBJ1-3; 7 bases map to TRBD1. Germline CDR1 and CDR2: SGHVS and FNYEAQ. This CDR3 is 15 amino acids long. V gave up 2 bases and J gave up 8 bases; unmatched junction bases: 9.

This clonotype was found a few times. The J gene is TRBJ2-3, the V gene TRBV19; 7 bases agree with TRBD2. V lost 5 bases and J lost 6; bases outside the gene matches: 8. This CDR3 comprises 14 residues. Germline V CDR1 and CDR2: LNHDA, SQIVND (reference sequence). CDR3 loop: CASSSRLASDTQYF. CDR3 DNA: TGTGCCAGTAGTTCCCGACTAGCTAGTGATACGCAGTATTTT.

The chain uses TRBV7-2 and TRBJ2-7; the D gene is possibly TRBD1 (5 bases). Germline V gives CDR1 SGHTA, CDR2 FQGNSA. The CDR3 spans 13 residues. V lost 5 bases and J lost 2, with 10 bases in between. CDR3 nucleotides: TGTGCCAGCAGCCCCAGACAGCCCTACGAGCAGTACTTC. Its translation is CASSPRQPYEQYF.

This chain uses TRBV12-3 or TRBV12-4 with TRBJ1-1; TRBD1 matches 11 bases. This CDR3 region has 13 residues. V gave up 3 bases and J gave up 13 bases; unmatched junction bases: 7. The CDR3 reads CASSLRDRGLFFF. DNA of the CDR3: TGTGCCAGCAGTTTGAGGGACAGGGGGTTGTTTTTCTTT.

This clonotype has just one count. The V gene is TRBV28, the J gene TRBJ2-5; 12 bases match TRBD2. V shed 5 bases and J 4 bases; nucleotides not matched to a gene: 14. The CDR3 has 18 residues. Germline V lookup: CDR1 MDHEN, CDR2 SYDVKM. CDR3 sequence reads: CASSLPSGSLAGGETQYF. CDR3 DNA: TGTGCCAGCAGTCTCCCTTCGGGGTCACTAGCGGGAGGAGAGACCCAGTACTTC.

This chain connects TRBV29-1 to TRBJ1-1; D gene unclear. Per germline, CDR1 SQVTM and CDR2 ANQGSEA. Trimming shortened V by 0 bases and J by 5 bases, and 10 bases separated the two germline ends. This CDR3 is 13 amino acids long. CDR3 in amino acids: CSVEDVELTEAFF. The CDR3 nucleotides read TGCAGCGTTGAAGATGTAGAGCTAACTGAAGCTTTCTTT.

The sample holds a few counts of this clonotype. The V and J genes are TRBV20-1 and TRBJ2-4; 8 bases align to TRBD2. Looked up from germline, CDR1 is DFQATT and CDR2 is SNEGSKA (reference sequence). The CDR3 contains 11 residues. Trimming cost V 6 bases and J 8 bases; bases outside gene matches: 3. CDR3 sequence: CSAGRGYIQYF. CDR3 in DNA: TGCAGTGCCGGGAGGGGTTACATTCAGTACTTC.

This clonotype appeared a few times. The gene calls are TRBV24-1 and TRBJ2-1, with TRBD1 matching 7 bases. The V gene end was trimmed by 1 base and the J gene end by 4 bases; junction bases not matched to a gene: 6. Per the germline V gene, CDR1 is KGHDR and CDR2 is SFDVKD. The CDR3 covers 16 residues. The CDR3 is CATSDFADRSYNEQFF. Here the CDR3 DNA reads TGTGCCACCAGTGATTTCGCGGACAGGTCATACAATGAGCAGTTCTTC.

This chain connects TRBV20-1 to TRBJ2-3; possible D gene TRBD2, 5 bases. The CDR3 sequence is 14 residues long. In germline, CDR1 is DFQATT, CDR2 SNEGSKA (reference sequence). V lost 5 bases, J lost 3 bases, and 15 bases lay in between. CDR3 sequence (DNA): TGCAGTGCTCCCGCAGGAGGCAGTACAGATACGCAGTATTTT. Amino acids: CSAPAGGSTDTQYF.

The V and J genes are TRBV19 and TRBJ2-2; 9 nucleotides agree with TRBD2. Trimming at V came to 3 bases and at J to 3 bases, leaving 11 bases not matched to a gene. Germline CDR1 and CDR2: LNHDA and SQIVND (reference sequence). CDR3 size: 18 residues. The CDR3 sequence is CASSIGPSGTSYTGELFF. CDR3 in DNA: TGTGCCAGTAGTATTGGCCCCTCCGGGACTAGCTACACCGGGGAGCTGTTTTTT.

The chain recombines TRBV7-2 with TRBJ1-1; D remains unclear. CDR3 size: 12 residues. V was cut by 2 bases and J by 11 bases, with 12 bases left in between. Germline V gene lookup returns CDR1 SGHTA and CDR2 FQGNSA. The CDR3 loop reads CASSLSDVQAFF. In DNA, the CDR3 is TGTGCCAGCAGCTTAAGTGATGTCCAGGCTTTCTTT.

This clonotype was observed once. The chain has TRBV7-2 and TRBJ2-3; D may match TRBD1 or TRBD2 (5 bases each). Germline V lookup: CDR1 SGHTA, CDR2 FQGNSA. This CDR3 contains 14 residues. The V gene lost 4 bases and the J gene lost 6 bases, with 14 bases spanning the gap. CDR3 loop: CASSYWGGGDTQYF. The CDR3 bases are TGTGCCAGCAGCTATTGGGGTGGGGGTGATACGCAGTATTTT.

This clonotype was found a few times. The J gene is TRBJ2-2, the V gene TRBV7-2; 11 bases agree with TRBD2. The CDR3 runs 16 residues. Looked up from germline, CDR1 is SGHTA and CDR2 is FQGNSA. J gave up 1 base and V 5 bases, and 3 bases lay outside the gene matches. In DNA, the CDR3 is TGTGCCAGCAGCCTTACTAGCGGGGGGAACACCGGGGAGCTGTTTTTT. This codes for CASSLTSGGNTGELFF. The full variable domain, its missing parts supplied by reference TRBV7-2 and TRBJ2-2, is GAGVSQSPSNKVTEKGKDVELRCDPISGHTALYWYRQSLGQGLEFLIYFQGNSAPDKSGLPSDRFSAERTGGSVSTLTIQRTQQEDSAVYLCASSLTSGGNTGELFFGEGSRLTVL.

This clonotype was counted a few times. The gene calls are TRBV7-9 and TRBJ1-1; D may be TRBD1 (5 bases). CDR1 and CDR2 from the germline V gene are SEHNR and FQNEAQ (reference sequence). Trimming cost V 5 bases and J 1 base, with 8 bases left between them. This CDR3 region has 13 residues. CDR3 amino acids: CASSRTQNTEAFF. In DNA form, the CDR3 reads TGTGCCAGCAGCCGGACACAGAACACTGAAGCTTTCTTT. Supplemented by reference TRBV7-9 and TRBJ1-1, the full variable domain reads DTGVSQNPRHKITKRGQNVTFRCDPISEHNRLYWYRQTLGQGPEFLTYFQNEAQLEKSRLLSDRFSAERPKGSFSTLEIQRTEQGDSAMYLCASSRTQNTEAFFGQGTRLTVV.

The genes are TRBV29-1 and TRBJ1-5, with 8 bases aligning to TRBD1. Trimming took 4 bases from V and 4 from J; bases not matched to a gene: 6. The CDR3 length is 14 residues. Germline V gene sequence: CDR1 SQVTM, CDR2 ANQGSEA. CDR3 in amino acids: CSVGTQGGNQPQHF. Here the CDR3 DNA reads TGCAGCGTTGGTACACAGGGGGGGAATCAGCCCCAGCATTTT.

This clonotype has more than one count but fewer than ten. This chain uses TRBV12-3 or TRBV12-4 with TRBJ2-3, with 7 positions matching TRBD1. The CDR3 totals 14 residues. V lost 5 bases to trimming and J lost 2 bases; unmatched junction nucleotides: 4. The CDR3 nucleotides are TGTGCCAGCAGTCCCGGGACAGCCACAGATACGCAGTATTTT. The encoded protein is CASSPGTATDTQYF.

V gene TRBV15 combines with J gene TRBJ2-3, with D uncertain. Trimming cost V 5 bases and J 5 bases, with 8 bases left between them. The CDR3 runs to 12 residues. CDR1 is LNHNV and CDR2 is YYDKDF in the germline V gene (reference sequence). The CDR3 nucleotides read TGTGCCACCAGCGGAACCCGAGATACGCAGTATTTT. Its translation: CATSGTRDTQYF.

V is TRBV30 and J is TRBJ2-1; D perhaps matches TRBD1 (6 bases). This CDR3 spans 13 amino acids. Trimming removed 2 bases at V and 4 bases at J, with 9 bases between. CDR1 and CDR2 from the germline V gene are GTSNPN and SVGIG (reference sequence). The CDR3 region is CAWSPGQYNEQFF. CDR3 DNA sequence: TGTGCCTGGAGTCCCGGACAGTACAATGAGCAGTTCTTC.

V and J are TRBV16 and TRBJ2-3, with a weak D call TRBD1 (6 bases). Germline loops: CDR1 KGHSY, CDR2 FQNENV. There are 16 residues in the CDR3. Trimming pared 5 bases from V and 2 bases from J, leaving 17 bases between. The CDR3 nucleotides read TGTGCCAGCAGCTGGCGGCAGGGGTCCACCACAGATACGCAGTATTTT. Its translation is CASSWRQGSTTDTQYF.

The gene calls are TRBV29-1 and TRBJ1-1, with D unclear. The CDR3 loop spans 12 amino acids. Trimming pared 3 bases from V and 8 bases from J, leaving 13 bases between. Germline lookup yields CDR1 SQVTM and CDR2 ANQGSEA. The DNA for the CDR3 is TGCAGCGTTGAGGGTCAGACCTCCGAAGCTTTCTTT. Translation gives CSVEGQTSEAFF.